These 31 T cell receptor beta chains were all obtained from the same sample, sequenced in a study of tumor-infiltrating lymphocytes in localized non-small cell lung cancer. Data came from immunoSEQ multiplex PCR; TCRdb stores just in-frame clones and leaves some out. The sample has over 9,000 clones, roughly 89% seen once. Sequencing was carried out using lung tumor tissue. The receptors come from a human donor with non-small cell lung cancer.

J is TRBJ2-1 and V is TRBV6-5; the D gene is possibly TRBD2 (6 bases). The CDR3 loop spans 15 amino acids. Germline CDR1 and CDR2: MNHEY and SVGAGI. V shed 2 bases and J shed 7 bases, with 15 bases lying between them. The DNA of the CDR3 is TGTGCCAGCAGTTACCCCACGGGGGAGATGAATGAGCAGTTCTTC. Its protein product is CASSYPTGEMNEQFF.

This chain joins TRBV5-5 and TRBJ2-3; TRBD1 is a possible D gene (6 bases). The CDR3 is made up of 14 amino acids. V was pared by 0 bases and J by 5 bases, with 10 bases between. The germline CDR1 and CDR2 sequences are SGHKS and YYEKEE (reference sequence). CDR3 DNA: TGTGCCAGCAGCTTGGACAGGGCCGAAGATACGCAGTATTTT. Its translation is CASSLDRAEDTQYF. The whole variable domain, filled in from reference TRBV5-5 and TRBJ2-3, reads DAGVTQSPTHLIKTRGQQVTLRCSPISGHKSVSWYQQVLGQGPQFIFQYYEKEERGRGNFPDRFSARQFPNYSSELNVNALLLGDSALYLCASSLDRAEDTQYFGPGTRLTVL.

V usage is TRBV28 and J usage is TRBJ2-7; D gene uncertain. V lost 4 bases and J 8 bases, leaving 15 bases between the germline ends. The CDR3 has 13 residues. Germline V gene lookup returns CDR1 MDHEN and CDR2 SYDVKM. CDR3 amino acids: CASSSPTRPQQYF. The DNA for the CDR3 is TGTGCCAGCAGTTCTCCGACTCGACCTCAGCAGTACTTC.

The J gene is TRBJ2-3, the V gene TRBV7-2; D not resolved. The length of the CDR3 is 12 residues. Germline V gene data show CDR1 as SGHTA and CDR2 as FQGNSA. Trimming cost V 0 bases and J 6 bases, with 4 bases left between them. CDR3 nucleotide sequence: TGTGCCAGCAGCTTAGCGTTCGATACGCAGTATTTT. Residues: CASSLAFDTQYF.

The V call is TRBV11-3, the J call TRBJ2-2; D perhaps matches TRBD1 (5 bases). CDR3 length: 15 residues. Germline V gene lookup returns CDR1 SGHNT and CDR2 YENEEA. The V end lost 5 bases, the J end lost 2 bases, and 12 bases lay between the germline ends. For the CDR3, the DNA is TGTGCCAGCAGCGGTAGGACATCTAACACCGGGGAGCTGTTTTTT. Protein: CASSGRTSNTGELFF.

The chain couples TRBV5-4 to TRBJ2-5; 8 nucleotides match TRBD1. The CDR3 is 15 residues long. From germline, CDR1 is SGHNT and CDR2 YYREEE (reference sequence). The ends lost 0 bases at V and 5 bases at J; junction bases unmatched: 6. In nucleotides, the CDR3 is TGTGCCAGCAGCTTGGGGCAGGGGGCGAGGGAGACCCAGTACTTC. Translated, it gives CASSLGQGARETQYF. The variable domain in full, completed from reference TRBV5-4 and TRBJ2-5, reads ETGVTQSPTHLIKTRGQQVTLRCSSQSGHNTVSWYQQALGQGPQFIFQYYREEENGRGNFPPRFSGLQFPNYSSELNVNALELDDSALYLCASSLGQGARETQYFGPGTRLLVL.

The rearrangement joins TRBV6-5 to TRBJ2-2, with a tentative D call TRBD1 (5 bases). CDR3 length equals 15 residues. Germline V CDR1 and CDR2: MNHEY, SVGAGI. Trimming removed 3 bases at V and 6 bases at J, with 14 bases between. The DNA of the CDR3 is TGTGCCAGCAGTTATTGGGCTCAGGGATCCGGGGAGCTGTTTTTT. Translating gives CASSYWAQGSGELFF.

V and J are TRBV7-2 and TRBJ1-6; the D gene is possibly TRBD1 (6 bases). This CDR3 has 14 amino acids. Germline CDR1 and CDR2: SGHTA and FQGNSA. V was trimmed by 3 bases and J by 9 bases, leaving 12 bases between them. The CDR3 loop is CASSFRGGGSPLHF. CDR3 nucleotides: TGTGCCAGCAGCTTTCGAGGGGGTGGTTCACCCCTCCACTTT.

The chain combines TRBV5-6 with TRBJ2-2; 14 nucleotides align to TRBD2. J was trimmed by 5 bases and V by 3 bases; bases with no gene match: 12. Germline loops: CDR1 SGHDT, CDR2 YYEEEE. The CDR3 runs to 19 residues. The CDR3 reads CASSSFVGLAGARTGELFF. CDR3 in DNA: TGTGCCAGCAGCTCATTCGTGGGACTAGCGGGGGCGAGGACCGGGGAGCTGTTTTTT.

The rearrangement joins TRBV28 to TRBJ1-5, with a possible D match to TRBD1 (5 bases). The V and J ends lost 7 bases and 4 bases respectively, with 14 bases between them. In germline, CDR1 is MDHEN, CDR2 SYDVKM. CDR3 length: 14 amino acids. The CDR3, as DNA: TGTGCCAGCAAAGGTAGGGGAGGGAATCAGCCCCAGCATTTT. Translated: CASKGRGGNQPQHF.

The V call is TRBV10-2, the J call TRBJ2-1, with 9 nucleotides matching TRBD1. The germline V gene encodes CDR1 WSHSY and CDR2 SAAADI. The CDR3 length is 14 residues. The V segment lost 6 bases and the J segment 5 bases; nucleotides outside the gene matches: 5. The CDR3 here is CASSPGTGHNEQFF. The DNA of the CDR3 is TGCGCCAGCAGCCCAGGGACAGGGCACAATGAGCAGTTCTTC.

The chain joins TRBV5-1 to TRBJ2-7; D uncertain. This CDR3 comprises 17 residues. Germline CDR1 and CDR2: SGHRS and YFSETQ. V gave up 0 bases and J gave up 1 base, with 17 bases separating them. The CDR3 coding sequence is TGCGCCAGCAGCTTGGTCCCCAAGGGTTTTTCATCCTACGAGCAGTACTTC. This translates into CASSLVPKGFSSYEQYF.

The rearrangement joins TRBV5-1 to TRBJ2-1, with D perhaps matching TRBD2 (6 bases). CDR3 size: 14 residues. The germline V gene encodes CDR1 SGHRS and CDR2 YFSETQ. Trimming pared 2 bases from V and 9 bases from J, leaving 15 bases between. The CDR3 DNA sequence: TGCGCCAGCAGCTTAGGCGAACCGGGACTTGAGCAGTTCTTC. It specifies CASSLGEPGLEQFF.

V usage is TRBV27 and J usage is TRBJ2-2, with no clear D. The V gene lost 7 bases and the J gene lost 5 bases, with 8 bases spanning the gap. CDR3 size: 12 residues. The germline gives CDR1 MNHEY, CDR2 SMNVEV (reference sequence). The CDR3 loop reads CASKSLTGELFF. CDR3 in DNA: TGTGCCAGCAAGAGTTTGACCGGGGAGCTGTTTTTT.

The gene calls are TRBV5-1 and TRBJ1-2; 7 bases line up with TRBD1. Germline CDR1 SGHRS, CDR2 YFSETQ. The CDR3 has 14 residues. The ends lost 0 bases at V and 4 bases at J; junction bases unmatched: 3. In nucleotides, the CDR3 is TGCGCCAGCAGCTTGGGACAGGGATCCTATGGCTACACCTTC. Translated: CASSLGQGSYGYTF.

The genes are TRBV5-4 and TRBJ1-1; D is ambiguous. This CDR3 spans 14 amino acids. Germline CDR1 SGHNT, CDR2 YYREEE (reference sequence). With 0 bases removed from V and 6 bases from J, the gap between germline ends came to 12 bases. CDR3 amino acids: CASSLERMRSEAFF. The CDR3, as DNA: TGTGCCAGCAGCTTGGAAAGGATGAGATCTGAAGCTTTCTTT.

The rearrangement links TRBV4-2 to TRBJ2-1; 13 nucleotides match TRBD2. The CDR3 runs to 14 residues. Germline lookup yields CDR1 LGHNA and CDR2 YNFKEQ. Losses at the gene ends were 4 bases for V and 7 bases for J; bases not matched to a gene: 1. Written as DNA, the CDR3 is TGTGCCAGCAGCCCGGGACTAGCGGGGAATGAGCAGTTCTTC. This sequence encodes CASSPGLAGNEQFF.

This sequence joins TRBV7-6 and TRBJ2-5; D is ambiguous. Trimming removed 1 base from V and 1 base from J, with 4 bases in between. The germline V gene encodes CDR1 SGHVS and CDR2 FNYEAQ. The CDR3 has 13 amino acids. CDR3 sequence (DNA): TGTGCCAGCAGCTTAGGTCGCCAAGAGACCCAGTACTTC. Translation: CASSLGRQETQYF.

The chain's CDR3 is CSVGNVNSPLHF. The DNA of the CDR3 is TGCAGCGTTGGGAATGTAAATTCACCCCTCCACTTT. The gene calls are TRBV29-1 and TRBJ1-6; D unclear. The germline gives CDR1 SQVTM, CDR2 ANQGSEA. Trimming stripped 4 bases from V and 7 bases from J, with 8 bases between. The CDR3 extends over 12 amino acids.

The rearrangement links TRBV28 to TRBJ1-5, with D perhaps TRBD1 (6 bases). The germline V and J ends were trimmed by 3 bases and 2 bases, with 14 bases remaining between them. Germline CDR1 and CDR2: MDHEN and SYDVKM. The CDR3 consists of 16 residues. This chain's CDR3 is CASSFPTGSGNQPQHF. The CDR3 nucleotides read TGTGCCAGCAGTTTTCCCACAGGGTCGGGCAATCAGCCCCAGCATTTT.

The chain carries TRBV5-4 and TRBJ1-3; D is uncertain. The ends were cut back, 1 base at V and 4 bases at J, with 3 bases in the middle. The CDR3 is made up of 12 amino acids. In germline, CDR1 is SGHNT, CDR2 YYREEE (reference sequence). The CDR3 region is CASSLMGNTIYF. DNA of the CDR3: TGTGCCAGCAGCTTGATGGGAAACACCATATATTTT. The variable domain in full, with the rest retrieved from reference TRBV5-4 and TRBJ1-3, is ETGVTQSPTHLIKTRGQQVTLRCSSQSGHNTVSWYQQALGQGPQFIFQYYREEENGRGNFPPRFSGLQFPNYSSELNVNALELDDSALYLCASSLMGNTIYFGEGSWLTVV.

The J gene is TRBJ2-7, the V gene TRBV12-5; D uncertain. This CDR3 spans 13 amino acids. V was trimmed by 2 bases and J by 7 bases, leaving 12 bases between them. CDR1 and CDR2 from the germline V gene are LGHNT and FRNRAP. The CDR3, as DNA: TGTGCTAGTGGTTTGATCGCCTCAGCAGAGCAGTACTTC. It yields the protein CASGLIASAEQYF.

J is TRBJ2-1 and V is TRBV30; D not resolved. The CDR3 consists of 11 residues. Germline values: CDR1 GTSNPN, CDR2 SVGIG (reference sequence). V shed 1 base and J shed 2 bases, with 0 bases lying between them. The CDR3 bases are TGTGCCTGGAGTGCCTACAATGAGCAGTTCTTC. Amino acid sequence: CAWSAYNEQFF.

V and J are TRBV7-2 and TRBJ2-2, with 7 bases fitting TRBD2. This CDR3 spans 17 amino acids. Trimming took 0 bases from V and 7 from J; bases not matched to a gene: 11. Germline CDR1 SGHTA, CDR2 FQGNSA. In nucleotides, the CDR3 is TGTGCCAGCAGCTTAGCTCCGGGGGGTATTATCGGCGGGGAGCTGTTTTTT. Protein sequence: CASSLAPGGIIGGELFF.

V gene TRBV28 combines with J gene TRBJ2-3; the match to TRBD2 covers 8 bases. V lost 1 base, J lost 0 bases, and 3 bases stayed unmatched. This CDR3 is built from 16 residues. Germline assignment: CDR1 MDHEN and CDR2 SYDVKM. The CDR3 here is CASSLSGGVSTDTQYF. CDR3 coding DNA: TGTGCCAGCAGTTTATCGGGGGGGGTTAGCACAGATACGCAGTATTTT.

The chain uses TRBV7-6 and TRBJ1-4; D is undetermined. The germline V gene has CDR1 SGHVS and CDR2 FNYEAQ. The CDR3 has 17 residues. Trimming pared 1 base from V and 0 bases from J, leaving 12 bases between. The CDR3 loop reads CASSLGTARSTNEKLFF. The CDR3 bases are TGTGCCAGCAGCTTAGGTACTGCGCGATCAACTAATGAAAAACTGTTTTTT.

The rearrangement links TRBV28 to TRBJ1-5; 7 bases line up with TRBD1. Losses at the gene ends were 4 bases for V and 4 bases for J; bases not matched to a gene: 4. The CDR3 is made up of 14 amino acids. Germline-derived CDR1 and CDR2 are MDHEN and SYDVKM. This CDR3 reads CASSWGTVNQPQHF. The CDR3 DNA sequence: TGTGCCAGCAGTTGGGGGACAGTGAATCAGCCCCAGCATTTT.

The rearrangement links TRBV5-1 to TRBJ2-1; D not certain. V lost 2 bases to trimming and J lost 7 bases, with 10 bases between them. Looked up from germline, CDR1 is SGHRS and CDR2 is YFSETQ. This CDR3 has 13 residues. CDR3 sequence reads: CASSFNDQNEQFF. The DNA of the CDR3 is TGCGCCAGCAGCTTTAATGACCAGAATGAGCAGTTCTTC.

The V and J genes are TRBV19 and TRBJ2-7; TRBD1 aligns across 11 bases. The CDR3 has 15 amino acids. The junction had 7 bases not matched to a gene; V was cut back by 4 bases and J by 5 bases. Germline V gene data show CDR1 as LNHDA and CDR2 as SQIVND (reference sequence). The DNA for the CDR3 is TGTGCCAGTAGTACCCGGACAGGGGGCATCGACGAGCAGTACTTC. Translated, it gives CASSTRTGGIDEQYF.

The chain joins TRBV29-1 to TRBJ2-3; weak D call: TRBD1 (5 bases). Trimming took 0 bases from V and 6 from J, leaving 7 bases between them. Germline lookup yields CDR1 SQVTM and CDR2 ANQGSEA. The CDR3 is 12 residues long. The CDR3: CSVEDKGDTQYF. The DNA of the CDR3 is TGCAGCGTTGAAGATAAGGGGGATACGCAGTATTTT.

The V call is TRBV7-2, the J call TRBJ2-7; D is undetermined. The CDR3 length is 15 residues. Germline assignment: CDR1 SGHTA and CDR2 FQGNSA. V lost 1 base and J 4 bases, leaving 14 bases between the germline ends. The CDR3 region has the DNA TGTGCCAGCAGCTTAGATCCAGCTCTGGGTTACGAGCAGTACTTC. Translation: CASSLDPALGYEQYF.